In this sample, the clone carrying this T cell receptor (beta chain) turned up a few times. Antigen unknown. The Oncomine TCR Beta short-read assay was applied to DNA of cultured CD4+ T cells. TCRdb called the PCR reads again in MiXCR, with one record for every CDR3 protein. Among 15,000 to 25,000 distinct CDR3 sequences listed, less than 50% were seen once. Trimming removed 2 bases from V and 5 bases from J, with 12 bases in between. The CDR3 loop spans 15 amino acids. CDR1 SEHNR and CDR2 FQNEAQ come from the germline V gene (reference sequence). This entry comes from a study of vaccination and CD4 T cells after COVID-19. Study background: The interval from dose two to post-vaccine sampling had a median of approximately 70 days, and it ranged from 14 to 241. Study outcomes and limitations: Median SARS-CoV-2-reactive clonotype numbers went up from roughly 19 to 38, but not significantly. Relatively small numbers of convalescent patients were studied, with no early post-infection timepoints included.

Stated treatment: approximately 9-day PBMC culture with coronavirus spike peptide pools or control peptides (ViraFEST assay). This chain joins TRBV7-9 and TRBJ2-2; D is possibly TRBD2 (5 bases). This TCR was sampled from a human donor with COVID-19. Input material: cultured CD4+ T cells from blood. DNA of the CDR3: TGTGCCAGCAGCTTACAGCGGACCGGGACCGGGGAGCTGTTTTTT. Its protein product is CASSLQRTGTGELFF. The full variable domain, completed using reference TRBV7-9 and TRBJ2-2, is DTGVSQNPRHKITKRGQNVTFRCDPISEHNRLYWYRQTLGQGPEFLTYFQNEAQLEKSRLLSDRFSAERPKGSFSTLEIQRTEQGDSAMYLCASSLQRTGTGELFFGEGSRLTVL.